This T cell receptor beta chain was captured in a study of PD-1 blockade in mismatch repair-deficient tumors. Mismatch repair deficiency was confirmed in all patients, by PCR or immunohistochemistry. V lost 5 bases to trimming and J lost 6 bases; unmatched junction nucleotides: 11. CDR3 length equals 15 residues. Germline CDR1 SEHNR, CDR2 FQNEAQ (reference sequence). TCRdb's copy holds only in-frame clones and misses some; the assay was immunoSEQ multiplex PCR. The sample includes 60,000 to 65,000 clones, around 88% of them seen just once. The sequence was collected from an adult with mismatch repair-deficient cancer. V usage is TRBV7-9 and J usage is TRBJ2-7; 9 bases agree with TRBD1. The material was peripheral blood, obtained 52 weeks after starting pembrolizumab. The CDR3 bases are TGTGCCAGCAGCCCCGAGGGGACAGGGTCGGTCGAGCAGTACTTC. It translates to CASSPEGTGSVEQYF.